This TCR beta chain emerged from a study of T-cell memory formation after mild COVID-19. Germline lookup yields CDR1 SGHRS and CDR2 YFSETQ. The CDR3 is 15 residues long. V was pared by 2 bases and J by 1 base, with 9 bases between. Constant-segment-primed 5'RACE gave TCR alpha and TCR beta cDNA libraries with sample barcodes and UMIs. TCRdb independently ran MiXCR on the 5' RACE reads; one entry per CDR3 protein. The data show about 140,000 distinct CDR3 sequences, 13% to 15% seen once. The J gene is TRBJ2-2, the V gene TRBV5-1; D assignment may be TRBD1 or TRBD2 (5 bases each). Sequenced material: PBMCs or a T cell subset sorted from them (not recorded which). This receptor was taken from an adult woman who had mild COVID-19 (a few samples of this study predate the infection). Cell type and time point are not known. The CDR3 coding sequence is TGCGCCAGCAGCTTAGGGACGCGGAACACCGGGGAGCTGTTTTTT. Its protein is CASSLGTRNTGELFF.